The T cell receptor (beta chain) described here comes from a study of T cell responses to AZD1222 COVID-19 vaccine. Turning to this clone: Antigen: not known.

The method was immunoSEQ multiplex PCR; TCRdb's version includes in-frame clones alone and lacks a portion of them. This sample carries 100,000 to 150,000 clones, 75% to 90% of them seen once, and the ten largest clones take 11%. CDR3 length equals 13 residues. In germline, CDR1 is LNHDA, CDR2 SQIVND (reference sequence). V shed 3 bases and J shed 2 bases, with 7 bases lying between them. Study conclusions and caveats: Unmutated variant regions are reportedly the target of nearly half of TCRs that are spike-specific. Spike-specific TCR breadth rose after two AZD1222 doses, and depth rose as well. Most donors were white British and more were female, and clonal diversity was possibly underestimated.

V and J are TRBV19 and TRBJ2-5; D is uncertain. This clonotype originated in an adult in good health. The sequences come from peripheral blood, collected on day 0 of MenACWY control vaccination. Here the CDR3 reads CASSISLQETQYF. The DNA of the CDR3 is TGTGCCAGTAGTATTTCACTTCAAGAGACCCAGTACTTC.